The following is a T cell receptor (beta chain) sequence with its context. This CDR3 comprises 15 residues. The V gene lost 3 bases and the J gene lost 2 bases, with 11 bases spanning the gap. The V gene's germline CDR1 is SGHTA and CDR2 FQGNSA. The data were taken from a study of patients and donors after allogeneic stem cell transplantation. MiXCR was run by TCRdb on the RT-PCR reads, yielding one entry per CDR3 protein. In the table there are fewer than 180,000 distinct CDR3 sequences, about a third of which are singletons. This receptor was identified in a human donor who was either an allogeneic HSCT recipient or a stem cell or donor lymphocyte infusion donor (not recorded which). It is not recorded whose cells these are; they may come from a transplant donor. What was sequenced was blood, either unsorted or a sorted T cell fraction (not recorded which). This chain uses TRBV7-2 with TRBJ1-5; a weak D match, TRBD1 (6 bases). The CDR3 region has the DNA TGTGCCAGCAGCTTTTTGGGGGCTGGCAATCAGCCCCAGCATTTT. This encodes CASSFLGAGNQPQHF.